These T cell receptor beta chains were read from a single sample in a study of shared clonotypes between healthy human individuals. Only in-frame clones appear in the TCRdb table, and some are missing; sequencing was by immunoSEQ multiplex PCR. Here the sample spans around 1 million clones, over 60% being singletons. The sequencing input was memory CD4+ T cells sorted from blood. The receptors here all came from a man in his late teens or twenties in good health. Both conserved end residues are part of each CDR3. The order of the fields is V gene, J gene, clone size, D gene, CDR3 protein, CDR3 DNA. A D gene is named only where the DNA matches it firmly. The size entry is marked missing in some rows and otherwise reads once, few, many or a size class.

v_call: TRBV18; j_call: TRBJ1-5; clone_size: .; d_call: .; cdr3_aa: CASSPEGGARNQPQHF; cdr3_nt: TGTGCCAGCTCACCCGAAGGGGGGGCTCGGAATCAGCCCCAGCATTTT
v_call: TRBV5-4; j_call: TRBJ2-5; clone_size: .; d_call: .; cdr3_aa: CASSLFDNQETQYF; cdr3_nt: TGTGCCAGCAGCTTGTTTGACAACCAAGAGACCCAGTACTTC
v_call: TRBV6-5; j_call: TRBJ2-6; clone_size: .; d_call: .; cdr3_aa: CASSLTPSGANVLTF; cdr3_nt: TGTGCCAGCAGTCTGACCCCCTCTGGGGCCAACGTCCTGACTTTC
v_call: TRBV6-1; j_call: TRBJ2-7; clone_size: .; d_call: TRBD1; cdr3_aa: CASSGSQGVSYEQYF; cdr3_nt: TGTGCCAGCAGTGGATCACAGGGGGTCTCCTACGAGCAGTACTTC
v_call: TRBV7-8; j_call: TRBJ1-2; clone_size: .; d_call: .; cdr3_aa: CASSLARGRAEGYTF; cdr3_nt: TGTGCCAGCAGCTTAGCCCGGGGGCGTGCCGAGGGCTACACCTTC
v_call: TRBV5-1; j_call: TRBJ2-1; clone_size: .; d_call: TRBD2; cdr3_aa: CASSPTSGAWDEQFF; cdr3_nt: TGCGCCAGCAGCCCGACTAGCGGGGCCTGGGATGAGCAGTTCTTC
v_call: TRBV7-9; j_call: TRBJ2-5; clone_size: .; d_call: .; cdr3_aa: CASSFYGITLGETQYF; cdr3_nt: TGTGCCAGCAGCTTTTATGGTATTACCCTCGGGGAGACCCAGTACTTC
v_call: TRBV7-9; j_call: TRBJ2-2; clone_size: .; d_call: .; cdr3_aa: CASSQGSRIKTGELFF; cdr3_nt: TGTGCCAGCTCCCAGGGTTCTAGAATTAAAACCGGGGAGCTGTTTTTT
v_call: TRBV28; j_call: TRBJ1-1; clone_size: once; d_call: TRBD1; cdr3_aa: CASSLMETGGVRTEAFF; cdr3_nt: TGTGCCAGCAGTTTGATGGAGACAGGGGGCGTGAGGACTGAAGCTTTCTTT
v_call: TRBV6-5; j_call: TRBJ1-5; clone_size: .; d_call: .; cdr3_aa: CASIWYQPQHF; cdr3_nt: TGTGCCAGCATTTGGTATCAGCCCCAGCATTTT
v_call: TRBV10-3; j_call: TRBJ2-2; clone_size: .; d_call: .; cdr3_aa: CAISGTEYTGELFF; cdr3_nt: TGTGCCATCAGTGGGACAGAATACACCGGGGAGCTGTTTTTT
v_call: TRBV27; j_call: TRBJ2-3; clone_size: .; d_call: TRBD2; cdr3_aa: CASSIRSGRVGPTDTQYF; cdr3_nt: TGTGCCAGCAGTATAAGGAGCGGGAGGGTAGGCCCCACAGATACGCAGTATTTT
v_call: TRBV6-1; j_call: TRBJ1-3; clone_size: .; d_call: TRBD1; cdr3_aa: CASGDRSRSGNTIYF; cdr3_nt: TGTGCCAGCGGGGACAGGAGTAGATCTGGAAACACCATATATTTT
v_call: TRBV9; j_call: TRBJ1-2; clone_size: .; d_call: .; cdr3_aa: CASSVGGFGYYGYTF; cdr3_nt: TGTGCCAGCAGCGTAGGAGGGTTTGGATACTATGGCTACACCTTC
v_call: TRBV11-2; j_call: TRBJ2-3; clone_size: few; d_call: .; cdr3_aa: CASSSIGGTQYF; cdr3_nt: TGTGCCAGCAGCTCAATAGGGGGTACGCAGTATTTT
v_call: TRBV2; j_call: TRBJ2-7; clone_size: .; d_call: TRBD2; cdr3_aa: CASWLAGAYEQYF; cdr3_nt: TGTGCCAGCTGGCTAGCGGGAGCCTACGAGCAGTACTTC
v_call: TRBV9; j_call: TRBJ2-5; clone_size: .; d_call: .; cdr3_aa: CASSDVGGTETQYF; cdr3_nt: TGTGCCAGCAGCGATGTTGGGGGCACAGAGACCCAGTACTTC
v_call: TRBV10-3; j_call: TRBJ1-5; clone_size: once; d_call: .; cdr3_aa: CAISGQSDQPQHF; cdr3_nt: TGTGCCATCAGCGGACAGTCCGATCAGCCCCAGCATTTT
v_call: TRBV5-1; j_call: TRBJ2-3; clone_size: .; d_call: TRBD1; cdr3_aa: CASSLAGTGGVDTQYF; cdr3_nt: TGCGCCAGCAGCCTCGCCGGGACAGGGGGCGTGGATACGCAGTATTTT
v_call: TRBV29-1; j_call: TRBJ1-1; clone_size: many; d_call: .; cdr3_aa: CSVGEMNTEAFF; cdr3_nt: TGCAGCGTTGGAGAGATGAACACTGAAGCTTTCTTT
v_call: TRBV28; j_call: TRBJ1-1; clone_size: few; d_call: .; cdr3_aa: CASSLTGPVMNTEAFF; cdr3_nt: TGTGCCAGCAGTTTAACAGGACCAGTCATGAACACTGAAGCTTTCTTT
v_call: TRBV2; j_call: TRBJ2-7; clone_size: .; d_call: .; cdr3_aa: CASSEGAGAVGQYF; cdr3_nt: TGTGCCAGCAGTGAAGGTGCGGGGGCCGTCGGGCAGTACTTC
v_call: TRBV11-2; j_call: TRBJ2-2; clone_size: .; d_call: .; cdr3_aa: CASSLDLAVLGELFF; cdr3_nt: TGTGCCAGCAGCTTAGATTTGGCCGTCCTCGGGGAGCTGTTTTTT
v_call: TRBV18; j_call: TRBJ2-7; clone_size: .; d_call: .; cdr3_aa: CASSPGTGSNGKGQYF; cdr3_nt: TGTGCCAGCTCACCAGGGACGGGCTCTAATGGAAAGGGGCAGTACTTC
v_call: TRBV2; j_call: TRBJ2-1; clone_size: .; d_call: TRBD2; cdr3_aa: CASRGTSGGRNEQFF; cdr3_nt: TGTGCCAGCAGAGGGACTAGCGGGGGTAGAAATGAGCAGTTCTTC
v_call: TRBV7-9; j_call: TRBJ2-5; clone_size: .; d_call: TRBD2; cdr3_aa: CASSLARTSEETQYF; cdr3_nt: TGTGCCAGCAGCTTAGCCCGGACTAGTGAGGAGACCCAGTACTTC
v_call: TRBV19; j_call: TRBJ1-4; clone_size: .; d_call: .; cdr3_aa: CASRGWDGNEKLFF; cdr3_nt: TGTGCCAGTAGGGGATGGGACGGTAATGAAAAACTGTTTTTT
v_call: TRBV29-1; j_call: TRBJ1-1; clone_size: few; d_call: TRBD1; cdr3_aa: CSILGQGGGTEAFF; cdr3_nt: TGCAGCATATTGGGACAGGGCGGGGGCACTGAAGCTTTCTTT
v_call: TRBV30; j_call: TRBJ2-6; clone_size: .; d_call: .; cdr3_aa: CAWSYRSGANVLTF; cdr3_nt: TGTGCCTGGAGTTACCGCTCTGGGGCCAACGTCCTGACTTTC
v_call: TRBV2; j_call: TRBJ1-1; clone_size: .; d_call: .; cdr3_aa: CASSEGGRNTEAFF; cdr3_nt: TGTGCCAGCAGTGAAGGGGGAAGGAACACTGAAGCTTTCTTT
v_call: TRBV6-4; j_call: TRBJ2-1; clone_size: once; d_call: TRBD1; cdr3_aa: CASSPGQGAHEQFF; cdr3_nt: TGTGCCAGCAGTCCGGGACAGGGGGCCCATGAGCAGTTCTTC
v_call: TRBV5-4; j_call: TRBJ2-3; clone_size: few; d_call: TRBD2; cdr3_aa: CASSLVTSGLSTDTQYF; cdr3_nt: TGTGCCAGCAGCTTGGTGACTAGCGGGCTTAGCACAGATACGCAGTATTTT
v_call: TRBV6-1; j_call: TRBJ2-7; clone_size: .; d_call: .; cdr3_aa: CASSSYRSSYEQYF; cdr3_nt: TGTGCCAGCAGTTCGTACAGGAGCTCCTACGAGCAGTACTTC
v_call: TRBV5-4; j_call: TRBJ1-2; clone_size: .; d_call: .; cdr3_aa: CASSLDREGGYTF; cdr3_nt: TGTGCCAGCAGCTTGGACAGGGAAGGCGGCTACACCTTC
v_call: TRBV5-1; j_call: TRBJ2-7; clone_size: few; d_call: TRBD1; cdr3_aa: CASSAQGSQGEQYF; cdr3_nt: TGCGCCAGCAGCGCACAGGGGTCCCAGGGCGAGCAGTACTTC
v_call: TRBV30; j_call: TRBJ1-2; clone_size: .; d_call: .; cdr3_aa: CAWSVNRANGYTF; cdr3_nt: TGTGCCTGGAGTGTAAACAGGGCGAATGGCTACACCTTC
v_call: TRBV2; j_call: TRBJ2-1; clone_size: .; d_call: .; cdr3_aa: CASGETSYSYNEQFF; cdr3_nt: TGTGCCAGCGGCGAAACTAGTTACTCCTACAATGAGCAGTTCTTC
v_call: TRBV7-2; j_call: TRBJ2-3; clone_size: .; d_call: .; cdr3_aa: CASSLQAGTDTQYF; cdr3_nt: TGTGCCAGCAGCTTGCAAGCGGGCACAGATACGCAGTATTTT
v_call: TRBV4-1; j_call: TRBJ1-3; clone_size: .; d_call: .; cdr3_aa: CASSHFNGGIGNTIYF; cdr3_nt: TGCGCCAGCAGCCATTTTAACGGGGGGATTGGAAACACCATATATTTT
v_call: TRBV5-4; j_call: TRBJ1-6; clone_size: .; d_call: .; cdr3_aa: CASSWGAAGRTPLHF; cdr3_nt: TGTGCCAGCAGCTGGGGGGCGGCAGGGAGGACACCCCTCCACTTT
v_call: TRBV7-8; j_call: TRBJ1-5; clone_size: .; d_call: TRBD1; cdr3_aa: CASSLETGGWTHFLSNQPQHF; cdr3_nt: TGTGCCAGCAGCTTAGAAACAGGGGGCTGGACCCATTTCCTTAGCAATCAGCCCCAGCATTTT
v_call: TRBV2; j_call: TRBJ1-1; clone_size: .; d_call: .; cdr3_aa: CASTWGGTEAFF; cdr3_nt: TGTGCCAGCACATGGGGCGGCACTGAAGCTTTCTTT